A selection of T cell receptor beta chains follows, all from one sample in a study of blood T cell repertoires in COVID-19. Only in-frame clones appear in the TCRdb table, and some are missing; sequencing was by immunoSEQ multiplex PCR. The data hold fewer than 150,000 clones, with approximately 84% observed a single time. Sequenced material: peripheral blood. The origin of the receptors is a man aged 45-60 years with acute or convalescent COVID-19. Both conserved end residues are part of each CDR3. A D gene is named only where the DNA matches it firmly. Only part of the rows carry a size: once, few, many, or a class if the clone is expanded.

d_gene	j_gene	abundance	v_gene	CDR3aa	CDR3nt
TRBD1	TRBJ1-2	.	TRBV10-2	CASSEDRGLYGYTF	TGCGCCAGCAGTGAGGACAGGGGGCTATATGGCTACACCTTC
TRBD1	TRBJ1-1	once	TRBV7-3	CASSSRGGQAFF	TGTGCCAGCAGCTCCCGGGGGGGACAGGCTTTCTTT
.	TRBJ1-1	once	TRBV4-1	CASSLLLRENTEAFF	TGCGCCAGCAGCCTACTCCTCAGGGAGAACACTGAAGCTTTCTTT
.	TRBJ1-1	.	TRBV30	CAWSVQENTEAFF	TGTGCCTGGAGTGTACAGGAGAACACTGAAGCTTTCTTT
.	TRBJ1-2	.	TRBV7-2	CASSLAPGDYGYTF	TGTGCCAGCAGCTTAGCGCCGGGGGACTATGGCTACACCTTC
.	TRBJ2-3	.	TRBV11-2	CASSLVARADTQYF	TGTGCCAGCAGCTTAGTGGCTAGAGCCGATACGCAGTATTTT
TRBD2	TRBJ2-3	.	TRBV27	CASSSSGGGTDTQYF	TGTGCCAGCAGTTCTAGCGGGGGGGGCACAGATACGCAGTATTTT
.	TRBJ1-1	.	TRBV10-3	CAISESRTGKTEAFF	TGTGCCATCAGTGAGTCGCGTACCGGGAAGACTGAAGCTTTCTTT
.	TRBJ1-5	.	TRBV19	CASSHVDQPQHF	TGTGCCAGTAGTCACGTAGATCAGCCCCAGCATTTT
.	TRBJ2-2	.	TRBV27	CASSLSGTLNTGELFF	TGTGCCAGCAGTCTGTCCGGGACATTGAACACCGGGGAGCTGTTTTTT
TRBD2	TRBJ2-7	.	TRBV11-2	CASRYWGRTSGGDEQYF	TGTGCCAGCAGATATTGGGGTCGGACTAGCGGGGGGGACGAGCAGTACTTC
TRBD1	TRBJ1-2	.	TRBV3-1/TRBV3-2	CASSQGGQGAYGYTF	TGTGCCAGCAGCCAAGGGGGACAGGGGGCCTATGGCTACACCTTC
.	TRBJ2-2	.	TRBV25-1	CASSELANTGELFF	TGTGCCAGCAGTGAACTAGCGAACACCGGGGAGCTGTTTTTT
.	TRBJ1-2	.	TRBV11-2	CASSLVARGRGGYTF	TGTGCCAGCAGCTTAGTAGCAAGGGGTCGAGGAGGCTACACCTTC